This entry concerns a single TCR beta chain. Its antigen is unknown. One entry per CDR3 protein, called by TCRdb with MiXCR from the 5' RACE reads. This table holds some 500,000 distinct CDR3 sequences, more than 13% found once. This CDR3 comprises 14 residues. Germline V gene data show CDR1 as MNHEY and CDR2 as SVGAGI. V was shortened by 4 bases and J by 5 bases, with 12 bases between the two germline ends. The data belong to a study of identical twins. Regarding the study as a whole: Possibly, invariant MAIT and iNKT cells partly confounded zero-insertion analyses.

These records were also assigned to another study, of yellow fever vaccine responses in identical twins.

The sample taken for sequencing was CD4+ T cells sorted from blood. The chain recombines TRBV6-5 with TRBJ2-1; no clear D. This clonotype was obtained from a woman aged 18-29 years in good health. This CDR3 is CASSSAPTHNEQFF. CDR3 nucleotide sequence: TGTGCCAGCAGTTCGGCTCCCACACACAATGAGCAGTTCTTC.